This TCR beta chain is from a study of Ad26.COV2.S vaccination and SARS-CoV-2 variants. Overall study: Intramuscular Ad26.COV2.S at 5x10^10 or 1x10^11 viral particles.

Treatment described: over 15 received Ad26.COV2.S at low or high dose, single or two shots; five or six received placebo; per-sample allocation not given. The samples were gathered on day 63 after the first injection of vaccine or placebo. Expressing Wuhan-strain SARS-CoV-2 spike, an Ad26 vector served as the vaccine. The CDR3 covers 15 residues. From germline, CDR1 is MNHEY and CDR2 SVGAGI. The V end was cut by 6 bases, the J end by 3 bases, with 17 bases between. The data were produced by immunoSEQ multiplex PCR, yet TCRdb's version contains in-frame clones alone and is incomplete. The table lists about 500,000 clones, nearly 90% of them singletons, with approximately 1.7% in the top ten.

Sequencing was performed on peripheral blood, taken in a trial of Ad26.COV2.S vaccine versus placebo. J is TRBJ1-1 and V is TRBV6-5; maybe TRBD1 (5 bases). This TCR derives from a person aged 18-65 years who received the Ad26.COV2.S COVID-19 vaccine or a placebo. The CDR3 DNA follows: TGTGCCAGCAGGGCGCCGGGGGTACGGCACACTGAAGCTTTCTTT. Translated: CASRAPGVRHTEAFF.